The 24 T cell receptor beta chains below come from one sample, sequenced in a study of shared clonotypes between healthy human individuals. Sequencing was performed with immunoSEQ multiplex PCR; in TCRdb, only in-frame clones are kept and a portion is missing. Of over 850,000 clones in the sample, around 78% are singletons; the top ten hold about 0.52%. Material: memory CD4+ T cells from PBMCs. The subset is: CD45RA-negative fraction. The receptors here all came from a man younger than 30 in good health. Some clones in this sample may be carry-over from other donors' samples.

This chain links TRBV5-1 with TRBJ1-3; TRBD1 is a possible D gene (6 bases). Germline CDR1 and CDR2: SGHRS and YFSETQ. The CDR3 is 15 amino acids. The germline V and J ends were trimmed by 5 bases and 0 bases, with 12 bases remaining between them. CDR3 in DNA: TGCGCCAGCAGACAGGGACCCAACTCTGGAAACACCATATATTTT. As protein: CASRQGPNSGNTIYF.

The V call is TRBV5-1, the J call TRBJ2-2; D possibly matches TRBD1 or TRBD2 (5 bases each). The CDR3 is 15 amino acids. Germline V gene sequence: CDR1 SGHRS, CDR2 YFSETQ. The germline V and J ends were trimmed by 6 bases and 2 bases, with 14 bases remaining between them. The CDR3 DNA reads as TGCGCCAGCAAGTCCCGGGGCGGAAACACCGGGGAGCTGTTTTTT. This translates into CASKSRGGNTGELFF.

The CDR3 DNA sequence: TGCGCCAGCAGCCAAGGAAGGCAGGAAGGGACCCAGTACTTC. It is translated as CASSQGRQEGTQYF. The chain couples TRBV4-1 to TRBJ2-5; D is ambiguous. V lost 1 base and J 7 bases, leaving 13 bases between the germline ends. The CDR3 has 14 residues. The germline V gene encodes CDR1 MGHRA and CDR2 YSYEKL.

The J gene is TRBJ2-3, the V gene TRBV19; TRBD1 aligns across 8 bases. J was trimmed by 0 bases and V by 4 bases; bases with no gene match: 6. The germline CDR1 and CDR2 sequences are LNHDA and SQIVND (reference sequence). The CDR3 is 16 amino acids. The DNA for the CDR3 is TGTGCCAGTAGTAGGGCAGGGGGCTCGAGCACAGATACGCAGTATTTT. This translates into CASSRAGGSSTDTQYF.

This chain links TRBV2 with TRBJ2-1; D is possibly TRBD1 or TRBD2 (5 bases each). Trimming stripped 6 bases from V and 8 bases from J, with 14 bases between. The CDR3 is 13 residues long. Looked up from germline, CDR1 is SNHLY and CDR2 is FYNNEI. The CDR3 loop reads CASRGDLLDEQFF. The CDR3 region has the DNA TGTGCCAGCAGGGGGGACCTGTTAGATGAGCAGTTCTTC.

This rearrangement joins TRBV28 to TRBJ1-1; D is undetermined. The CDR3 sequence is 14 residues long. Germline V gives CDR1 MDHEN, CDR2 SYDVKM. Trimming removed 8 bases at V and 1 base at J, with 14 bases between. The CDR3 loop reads CASSRPGGNTEAFF. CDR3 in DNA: TGTGCCAGCTCCCGGCCTGGAGGGAACACTGAAGCTTTCTTT.

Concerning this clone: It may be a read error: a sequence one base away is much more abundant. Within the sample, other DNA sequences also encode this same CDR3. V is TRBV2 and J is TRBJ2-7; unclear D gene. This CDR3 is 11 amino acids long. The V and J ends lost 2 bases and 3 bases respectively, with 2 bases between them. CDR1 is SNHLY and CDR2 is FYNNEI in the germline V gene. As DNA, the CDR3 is TGTGCCAGCAGTGAACTCTACGAGCAGTACTTC. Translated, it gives CASSELYEQYF.

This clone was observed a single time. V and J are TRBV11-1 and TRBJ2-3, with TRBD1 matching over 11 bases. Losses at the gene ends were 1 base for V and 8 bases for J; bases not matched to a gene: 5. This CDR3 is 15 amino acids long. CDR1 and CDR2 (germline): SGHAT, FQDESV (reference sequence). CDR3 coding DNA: TGTGCCAGCAGCTTAGGGACAGGGGGCCAGGGTACGCAGTATTTT. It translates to CASSLGTGGQGTQYF.

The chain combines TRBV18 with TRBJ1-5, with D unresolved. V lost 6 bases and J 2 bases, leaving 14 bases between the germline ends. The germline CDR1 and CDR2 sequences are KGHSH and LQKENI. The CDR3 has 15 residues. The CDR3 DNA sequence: TGTGCCAGCTCTCACACGAGTGGTGGCAATCAGCCCCAGCATTTT. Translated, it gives CASSHTSGGNQPQHF.

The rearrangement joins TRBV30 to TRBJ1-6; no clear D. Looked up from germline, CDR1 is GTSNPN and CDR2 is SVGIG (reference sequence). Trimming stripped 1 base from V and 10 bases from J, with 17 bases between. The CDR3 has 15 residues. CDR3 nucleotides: TGTGCCTGGAGTGCGTACCAGCGGGATGTATCACCCCTCCACTTT. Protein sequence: CAWSAYQRDVSPLHF.

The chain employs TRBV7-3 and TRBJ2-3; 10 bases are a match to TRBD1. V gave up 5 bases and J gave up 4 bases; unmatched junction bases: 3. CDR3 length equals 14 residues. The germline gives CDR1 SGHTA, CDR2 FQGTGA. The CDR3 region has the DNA TGTGCCAGCAGCCTGACAGGGGGCGCAGATACGCAGTATTTT. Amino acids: CASSLTGGADTQYF.

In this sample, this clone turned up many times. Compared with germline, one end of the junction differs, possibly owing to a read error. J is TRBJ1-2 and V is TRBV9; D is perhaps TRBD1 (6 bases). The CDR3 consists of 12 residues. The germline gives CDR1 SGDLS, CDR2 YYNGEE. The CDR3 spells CASSVELGGLFF. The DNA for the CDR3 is TGTGCCAGCAGCGTAGAATTGGGGGGCTTATTCTTC. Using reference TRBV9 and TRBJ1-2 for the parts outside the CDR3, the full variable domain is DSGVTQTPKHLITATGQRVTLRCSPRSGDLSVYWYQQSLDQGLQFLIQYYNGEERAKGNILERFSAQQFPDLHSELNLSSLELGDSALYFCASSVELGGLFFGSGTRLTVV.

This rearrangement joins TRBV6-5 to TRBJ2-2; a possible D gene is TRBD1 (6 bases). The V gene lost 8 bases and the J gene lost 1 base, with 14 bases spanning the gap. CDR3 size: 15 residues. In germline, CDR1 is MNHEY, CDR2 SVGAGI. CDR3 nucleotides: TGTGCCAGCCCACGGAACAGGGAGAACACCGGGGAGCTGTTTTTT. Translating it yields CASPRNRENTGELFF.

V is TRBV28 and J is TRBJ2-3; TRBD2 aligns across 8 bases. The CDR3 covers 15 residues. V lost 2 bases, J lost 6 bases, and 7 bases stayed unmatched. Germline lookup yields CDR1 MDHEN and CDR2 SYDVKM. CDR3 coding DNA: TGTGCCAGCAGTTTAACCAGCGGGGGAGTGGATACGCAGTATTTT. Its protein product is CASSLTSGGVDTQYF.

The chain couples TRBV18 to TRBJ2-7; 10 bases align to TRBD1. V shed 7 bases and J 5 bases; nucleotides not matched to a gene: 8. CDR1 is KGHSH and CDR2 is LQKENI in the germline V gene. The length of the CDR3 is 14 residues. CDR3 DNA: TGTGCCAGCTTCGGGGGACAGGGGTCCCACGAGCAGTACTTC. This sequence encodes CASFGGQGSHEQYF. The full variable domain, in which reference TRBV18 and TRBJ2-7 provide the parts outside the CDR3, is NAGVMQNPRHLVRRRGQEARLRCSPMKGHSHVYWYRQLPEEGLKFMVYLQKENIIDESGMPKERFSAEFPKEGPSILRIQQVVRGDSAAYFCASFGGQGSHEQYFGPGTRLTVT.

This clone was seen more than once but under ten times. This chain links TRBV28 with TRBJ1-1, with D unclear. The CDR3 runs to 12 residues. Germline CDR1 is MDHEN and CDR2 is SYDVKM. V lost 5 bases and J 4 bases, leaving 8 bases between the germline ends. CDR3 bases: TGTGCCAGCAGTGAGGTAGGCACTGAAGCTTTCTTT. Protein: CASSEVGTEAFF. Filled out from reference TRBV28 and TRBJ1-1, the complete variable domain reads DVKVTQSSRYLVKRTGEKVFLECVQDMDHENMFWYRQDPGLGLRLIYFSYDVKMKEKGDIPEGYSVSREKKERFSLILESASTNQTSMYLCASSEVGTEAFFGQGTRLTVV.

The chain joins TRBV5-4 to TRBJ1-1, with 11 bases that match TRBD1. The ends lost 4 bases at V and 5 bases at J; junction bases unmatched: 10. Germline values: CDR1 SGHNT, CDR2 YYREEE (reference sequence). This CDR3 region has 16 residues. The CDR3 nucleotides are TGTGCCAGCAGCCCTCGGACAGGGGGCCGAGGGACTGAAGCTTTCTTT. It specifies CASSPRTGGRGTEAFF.

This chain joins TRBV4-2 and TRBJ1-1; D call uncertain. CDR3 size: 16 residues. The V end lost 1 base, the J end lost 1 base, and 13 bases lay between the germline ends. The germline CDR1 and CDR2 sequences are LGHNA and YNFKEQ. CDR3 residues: CASSQVWGSENTEAFF. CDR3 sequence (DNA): TGTGCCAGCAGCCAAGTGTGGGGTTCGGAGAACACTGAAGCTTTCTTT.

CDR3 DNA: TGTGCCAGCAGCCTTAGGGAGGCAAAACAGCCCCAGCATTTT. Its protein product is CASSLREAKQPQHF. The chain couples TRBV6-1 to TRBJ1-5, with D hard to call. V lost 6 bases and J 7 bases, leaving 16 bases between the germline ends. Germline V gene data show CDR1 as MNHNS and CDR2 as SASEGT. This CDR3 comprises 14 residues.

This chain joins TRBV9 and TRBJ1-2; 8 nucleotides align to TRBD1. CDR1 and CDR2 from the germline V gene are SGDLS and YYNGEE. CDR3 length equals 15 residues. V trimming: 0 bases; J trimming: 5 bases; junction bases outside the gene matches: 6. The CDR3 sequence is CASSVGGQGLYGYTF. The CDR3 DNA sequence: TGTGCCAGCAGCGTAGGTGGACAGGGACTTTATGGCTACACCTTC.

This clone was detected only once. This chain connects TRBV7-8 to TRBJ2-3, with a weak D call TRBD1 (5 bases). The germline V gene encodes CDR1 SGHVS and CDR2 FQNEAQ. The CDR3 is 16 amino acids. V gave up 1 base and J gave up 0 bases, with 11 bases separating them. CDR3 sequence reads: CASSLGQTTSTDTQYF. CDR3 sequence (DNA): TGTGCCAGCAGCTTAGGACAGACAACTAGCACAGATACGCAGTATTTT. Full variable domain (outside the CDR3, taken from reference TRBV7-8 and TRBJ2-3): GAGVSQSPRYKVAKRGQDVALRCDPISGHVSLFWYQQALGQGPEFLTYFQNEAQLDKSGLPSDRFFAERPEGSVSTLKIQRTQQEDSAVYLCASSLGQTTSTDTQYFGPGTRLTVL.

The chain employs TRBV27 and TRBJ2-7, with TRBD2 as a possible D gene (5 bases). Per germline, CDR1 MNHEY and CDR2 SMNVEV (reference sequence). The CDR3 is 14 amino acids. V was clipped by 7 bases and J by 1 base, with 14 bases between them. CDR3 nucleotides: TGTGCCAGCAACCGGGGTGGCAGGTCCTACGAGCAGTACTTC. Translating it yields CASNRGGRSYEQYF.

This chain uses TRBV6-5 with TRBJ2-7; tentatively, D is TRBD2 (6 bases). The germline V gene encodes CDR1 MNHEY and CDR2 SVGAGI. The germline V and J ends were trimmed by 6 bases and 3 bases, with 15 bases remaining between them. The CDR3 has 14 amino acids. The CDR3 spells CASRTLAGHYEQYF. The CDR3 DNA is TGTGCCAGCAGGACCCTGGCGGGGCACTACGAGCAGTACTTC.

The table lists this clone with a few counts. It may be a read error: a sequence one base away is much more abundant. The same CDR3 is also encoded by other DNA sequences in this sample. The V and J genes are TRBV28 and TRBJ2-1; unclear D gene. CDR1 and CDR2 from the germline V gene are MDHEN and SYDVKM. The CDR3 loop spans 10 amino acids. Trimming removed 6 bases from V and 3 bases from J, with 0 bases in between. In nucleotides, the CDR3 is TGTGCCAGCAGCTACAATGAGCAGTTCTTC. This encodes CASSYNEQFF.